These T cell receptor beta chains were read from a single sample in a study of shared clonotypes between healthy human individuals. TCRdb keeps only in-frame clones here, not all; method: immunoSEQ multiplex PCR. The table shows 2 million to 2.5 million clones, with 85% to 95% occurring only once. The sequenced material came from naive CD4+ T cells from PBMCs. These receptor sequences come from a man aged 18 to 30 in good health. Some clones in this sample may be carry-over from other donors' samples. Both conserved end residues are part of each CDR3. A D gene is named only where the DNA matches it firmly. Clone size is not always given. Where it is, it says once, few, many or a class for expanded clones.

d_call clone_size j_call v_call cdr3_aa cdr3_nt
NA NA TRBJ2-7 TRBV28 CASRVPGTSFYF TGTGCCAGCAGGGTTCCGGGAACCTCCTTCTACTTC
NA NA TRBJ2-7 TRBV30 CAWSGGFPNEQYF TGTGCCTGGAGTGGGGGCTTTCCCAACGAGCAGTACTTC
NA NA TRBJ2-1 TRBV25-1 CATLRGGTTYNEQFF TGTGCCACCCTCAGGGGCGGAACCACCTACAATGAGCAGTTCTTC
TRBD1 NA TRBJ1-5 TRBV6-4 CASSYRDRGDSNQPQHF TGTGCCAGCAGTTACCGGGACAGGGGGGATAGCAATCAGCCCCAGCATTTT
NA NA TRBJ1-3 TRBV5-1 CASSFTGSSGNTIYF TGCGCCAGCAGCTTTACCGGATCCTCTGGAAACACCATATATTTT
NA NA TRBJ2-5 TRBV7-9 CASSLIETQYF TGTGCCAGCAGCTTAATAGAGACCCAGTACTTC
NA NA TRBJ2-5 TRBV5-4 CASSWGQETQYF TGTGCCAGCTCCTGGGGACAAGAGACCCAGTACTTC
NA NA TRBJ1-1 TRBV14 CASSRTGRGNTEAFF TGTGCCAGCAGCCGCACAGGGCGTGGGAACACTGAAGCTTTCTTT
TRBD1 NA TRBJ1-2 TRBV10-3 CAISEQGGHYGYTF TGTGCCATCAGTGAGCAGGGGGGGCACTATGGCTACACCTTC
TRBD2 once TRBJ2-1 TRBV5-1 CASSLASGNYNEQFF TGCGCCAGCAGCTTGGCCAGCGGGAATTACAATGAGCAGTTCTTC
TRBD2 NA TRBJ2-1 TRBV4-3 CASSQDYLPSGYNEQFF TGCGCCAGCAGCCAAGATTATCTGCCTAGCGGTTACAATGAGCAGTTCTTC
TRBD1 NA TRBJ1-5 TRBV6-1 CASSAQDRGLRSNQPQHF TGTGCCAGCAGTGCCCAAGACAGGGGGCTACGTAGCAATCAGCCCCAGCATTTT
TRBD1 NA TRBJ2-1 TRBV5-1 CASSPFTGTGGYNEQFF TGCGCCAGCAGCCCCTTTACCGGGACAGGGGGCTACAATGAGCAGTTCTTC
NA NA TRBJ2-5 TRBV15 CATSGLTQETQYF TGTGCCACCAGCGGGCTTACTCAAGAGACCCAGTACTTC
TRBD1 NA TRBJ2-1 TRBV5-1 CASSLGQGATYNEQFF TGCGCCAGCAGCTTGGGACAGGGGGCAACGTACAATGAGCAGTTCTTC